Sequencing of this T cell receptor beta chain was carried out in a study of cytomegalovirus exposure and HLA in healthy donors (TCRdb year 2017). The study in broad terms: In an earlier analysis of 550 to 750 of the donors, 276 Gb of sequence data and 117 million unique TCR beta sequences from about 179 million T cells were reported. Typing coverage varied by locus: roughly 620-630 donors for A, B, C, DRB1 and DQB1; under 550 for DQA1; around 610 for DPA1; more than 450 for DPB1. To study patterns of TCR occurrence, a later analysis re-analyzed previously published TCR beta repertoires from just over 650 donors and added high-resolution HLA genotyping. Besides the first cohort of roughly 660 subjects, a separate validation cohort made up of roughly 130 different subjects was used. Several DR-DQ haplotypes were treated as single units for association and clustering because of strong linkage in the cohort. Alongside the repertoire data, information on donor age, sex, ethnicity and CMV serostatus was compiled. Class I and class II HLA loci were covered by the typing at four-digit resolution. All discovery cohort repertoires had been generated using a single sequencing platform. Of the 398 genotyped donors, roughly 80% fell in the genetic ancestry cluster associated with self-reported Caucasian donors. Approximately 300 gigabases of sequencing data and 80 million or so unique TCR sequences were included in an early release covering 550 to 800 HLA-typed donors. The study was designed to test whether signatures of past pathogen exposure could be identified by cataloging public T cell receptors. Across some 400 genotyped donors of the cohort, an average of roughly 200,000 unique TCR beta nucleotide sequences per donor were sequenced, and approximately 19% of those sequences were non-productive. To predict cytomegalovirus infection status, the study combined high-throughput TCR immunosequencing, statistical association of individual TCRs with disease status, and machine learning. An earlier analysis of roughly 580 of the donors used high-throughput TCR beta sequencing to judge whether each TCR beta V gene segment behaved as functional or pseudogenic. A later genetic analysis took genome-wide SNP genotypes for about three fifths of the 666 donors and used that subset as a discovery cohort. The study used immunosequencing to profile the T cell repertoires of approximately 650 subjects and linked those repertoires to cytomegalovirus serostatus. The later analysis used no new phenotypic data to find candidate immune exposures, relying instead on TCR beta sequences and their occurrence across donors.

General findings and caveats noted by the study authors: The sequencing pipeline was judged likely to have produced a cluster of highly shared sequence variants as a technical artifact. Most CMV-associated TCR beta chains appeared to be HLA-restricted in a later analysis, and the HLA associations seemed to be driven largely by CMV exposure. At a false discovery rate of 0.05, a later analysis linked 16,951 TCR beta sequences to specific HLA alleles. Some 16 rarely observed V segments, including chromosome 9 orphons, were excluded from the earlier analysis of about 500 of the donors because counts were too low. A further reported finding was that TCR beta sequences accurately predicted the HLA-A and HLA-B alleles for most subjects in the first cohort. Some IMGT-functional V segments, including TRBV6-2 and TRBV6-3, could not be told apart with the 87-base-pair reads, so those segments were excluded. When HLA alleles, especially DR and DQ, strongly co-occurred, TCR associations were difficult to assign to individual alleles. The cohort was sequenced for TCR beta chains only, and without alpha or paired-chain data the features that could be detected were limited. A later analysis found that TCR association rates varied across HLA loci, with DRB1 alleles showing the most associated TCRs and HLA-C alleles the fewest. Immune exposure information for the cohort was limited to CMV serostatus. A few of the identified cytomegalovirus-associated TCR beta chains were confirmed in vitro to be specific for cytomegalovirus antigens. The classifier was reported to diagnose cytomegalovirus status with high specificity and sensitivity in both the original and validation cohorts. A later analysis found that HLA-associated TCR beta chains were more clonally expanded and had lower generation probabilities than equally common non-associated chains. Across donors, most TCR sequences were observed very rarely, whereas some public TCRs were present in many individuals. A total of fewer than 200 TCR beta chains were listed by the study as associated with cytomegalovirus. According to a later genetic analysis, donors in an Asian-associated ancestry cluster had fewer N-insertions in productive TCRs than the approximately 670-donor mean. Correlated functional status among segregating V segments might be attributable to linkage disequilibrium, but an unknown experimental factor could not be ruled out. A later genetic analysis associated a missense DCLRE1C variant with V-gene and J-gene trimming of TCR beta chains, and an independent cohort replicated the association. In an earlier analysis of about 550 of the donors, most TCR beta V segments were observed in productive rearrangements about 90% or about 30% of the time, broadly matching IMGT annotations. In a later analysis, several top co-occurrence clusters were reported to appear linked to parvovirus B19, influenza, CMV and Epstein-Barr virus. Because HLA typing was missing for some donors at each locus, association tests included only the typed subset. The authors suggested that the approach could potentially be extended to other disease states and immunological phenotypes. Roughly uniform sequencing depth across donors was assumed in presence/absence analyses, although this assumption may not hold.

CDR1 is given as SEHNR and CDR2 as FQNEAQ, both from the germline V gene (reference sequence). V sheds 3 bases and J sheds 11 bases, leaving 13 bases between their ends. The CDR3 goes from the cysteine to the phenylalanine over 12 residues. The retained sequence is limited to the CDR3, 36 bases, with the frame set at the first base. Library preparation employed the immunoSEQ multiplex PCR assay. For the multiplex PCR, a mixture combining 60 forward primers for TCR Vbeta segments and 13 reverse primers for TCR Jbeta segments was used. The CDR3 region of rearranged TCR beta genes was amplified from genomic DNA with a multiplex PCR assay. The Illumina HiSeq System was used to sequence the amplified TCR beta libraries as 87-base-pair reads. The authors' pipeline ran thus. In a later analysis, tens of millions of unique TCR beta chains were counted across the roughly 700 repertoires, and around 10 million of these chains were shared by at least two donors. To remove PCR and sequencing errors, raw reads were error-corrected and collapsed into unique sequences using a nearest-neighbor algorithm that merged closely related sequences. To assign V, D and J gene segments, CDR3 sequences were aligned to IMGT reference sequences. For a sequence to be retained, a match of at least six nucleotides was required to both a V gene segment and a J gene segment. Rearrangements were classified as productive when the CDR3 lacked stop codons and remained in frame with V and J, and all other rearrangements were classified as non-productive. Following IMGT convention, CDR3 was defined as the stretch from the second conserved V-encoded cysteine to the conserved J-encoded phenylalanine. The earlier analysis of roughly 590 of the donors excluded any sequence lacking an unambiguous match to a single V gene segment. An earlier analysis of some 610 of the donors called V segments functional above 56.7% productive rearrangements and segregating when the between-donor standard deviation exceeded 5%. A statistical classification framework was developed to diagnose cytomegalovirus status using the catalog of TCR beta chain sequences. In a later analysis, TCR nucleotide sequences were compared against IMGT/GENE-DB human TR gene sequences so that V and J genes could be assigned. Using the TCRdist pipeline, a later analysis assigned CDR3 sequences along with most-parsimonious VDJ recombination scenarios. In a later analysis, each TCR beta chain was defined by its CDR3 amino acid sequence together with its V-gene family, and reads lacking a unique V-gene family were excluded. As a way to deal with suspected cross-contamination and a sequencing artifact, a later analysis dropped hundreds of nucleotide sequences that were highly shared and had low generation probability. In a later analysis, a clonal expansion index was calculated for each public chain from normalized within-repertoire ranks of inferred template counts. In a later analysis, generation probabilities were computed using a VDJ recombination model fitted to out-of-frame rearrangements, and the results were checked against IGoR. A later analysis scored TCR-TCR, TCR-HLA and TCR-CMV co-occurrence with hypergeometric tests, applying a repertoire-size bias correction to TCR pairs. In a later analysis, false discovery rates were estimated by permuting HLA or CMV assignments 20 times. In a later analysis, co-occurring TCRs were grouped using DBSCAN, and TCRdist sequence similarity was added for clustering within HLA-allele-positive subsets. Repertoires with fewer than 30,000 or more than 120,000 public chains, plus five repertoires with anomalous nucleotide sharing, were excluded from co-occurrence clustering. TCRdb limited this immuneACCESS table to in-frame rearrangements with V and J called. A share of clones is missing; checked studies link under half to unresolved V genes, and the rest is unexplained. V, J and clone size were drawn from that table, and D and trimming were deduced from the DNA. Across this sample there are a few hundred thousand clones, with about 89% seen only once. About 1% of the sample lies in the top ten.

In total, roughly 710 healthy bone marrow donors made up the cohort. At the time of sampling, every cohort member was nominally healthy, though immune exposures that went unrecorded were likely present. The donor was CMV seronegative and belonged to the group of 380 or so seronegative cohort members. A peripheral blood sample was collected from each donor, and TCR beta sequencing was performed on peripheral blood mononuclear cells. Genomic DNA was extracted from the blood cell samples with the Qiagen DNeasy Blood Extraction Kit. Only one count was recorded for this clone. What antigen it recognizes has not been identified. No base quality values were provided; no much bigger clone lies one nucleotide off.

Sequencing input: PBMCs. This receptor was identified in a woman aged 18-29 years in good health and CMV-seronegative. The V gene is TRBV7-9 and the J gene is TRBJ2-5, with a weak D call of TRBD2 (6 bases match). The CDR3 amino acid sequence is: CASSFPREEQYF. The DNA sequence reads TGTGCCAGCAGCTTCCCTAGGGAGGAGCAGTACTTC.